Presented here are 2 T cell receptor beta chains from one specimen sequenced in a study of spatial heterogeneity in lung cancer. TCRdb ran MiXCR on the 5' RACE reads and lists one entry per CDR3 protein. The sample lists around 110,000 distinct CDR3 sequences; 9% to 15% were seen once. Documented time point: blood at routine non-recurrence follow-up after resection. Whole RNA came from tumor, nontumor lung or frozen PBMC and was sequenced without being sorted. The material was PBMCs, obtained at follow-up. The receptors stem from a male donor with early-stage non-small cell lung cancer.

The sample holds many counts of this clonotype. The CDR3 sequence is CASSLTGNTEAFF. In DNA, the CDR3 is TGTGCCAGCAGCCTAACGGGGAACACTGAAGCTTTCTTT. The V and J genes are TRBV11-1 and TRBJ1-1; D is ambiguous. CDR3 size: 13 residues. The germline V gene encodes CDR1 SGHAT and CDR2 FQDESV (reference sequence). The V gene lost 5 bases and the J gene lost 1 base, with 8 bases spanning the gap.

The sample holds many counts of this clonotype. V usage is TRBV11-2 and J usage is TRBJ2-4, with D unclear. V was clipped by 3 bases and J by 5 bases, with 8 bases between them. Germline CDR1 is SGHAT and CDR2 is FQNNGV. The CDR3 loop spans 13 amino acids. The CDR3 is CASSFGRQNIQYF. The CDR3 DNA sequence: TGTGCCAGCAGCTTCGGTCGGCAAAACATTCAGTACTTC.